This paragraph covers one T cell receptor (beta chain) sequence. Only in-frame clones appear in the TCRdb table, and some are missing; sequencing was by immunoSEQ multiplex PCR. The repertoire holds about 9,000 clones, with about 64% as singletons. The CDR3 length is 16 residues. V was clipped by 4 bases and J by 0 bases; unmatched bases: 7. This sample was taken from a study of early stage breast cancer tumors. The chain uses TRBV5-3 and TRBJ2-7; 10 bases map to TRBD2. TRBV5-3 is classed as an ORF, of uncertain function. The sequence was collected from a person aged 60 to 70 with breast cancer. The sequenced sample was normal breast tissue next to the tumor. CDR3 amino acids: CARSVPLAGSSYEQYF. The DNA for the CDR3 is TGTGCCAGAAGCGTACCACTAGCGGGGAGCTCCTACGAGCAGTACTTC.